The 4 T cell receptor beta chains reported below all come from one sample, sequenced in a study of cytomegalovirus exposure and HLA in healthy donors. Primers: 60 Vbeta forward and 13 Jbeta reverse. TCRdb's copy holds only in-frame clones and misses some; the assay was immunoSEQ multiplex PCR. The sample includes approximately 58,000 clones. The sample consisted of PBMCs. The receptors were sampled from a man aged 25 to 40 in good health and CMV-seropositive.

The J gene is TRBJ1-2, the V gene TRBV19; TRBD1 aligns across 7 bases. This CDR3 spans 12 amino acids. Germline assignment: CDR1 LNHDA and CDR2 SQIVND (reference sequence). J lost 3 bases, V lost 10 bases, and 5 bases had no gene match. The CDR3 spells CAISTGDYGYTF. DNA for the CDR3: TGTGCCATATCAACAGGGGACTATGGCTACACCTTC.

This sequence joins TRBV15 and TRBJ1-2, with TRBD1 identical over 7 bases. The CDR3 runs to 15 residues. Per the germline V gene, CDR1 is LNHNV and CDR2 is YYDKDF (reference sequence). After removal of 5 bases from V and 0 bases from J, the junction contained 6 bases not matched to a gene. The CDR3 DNA is TGTGCCACCAGCGTACACAGGGGTGCTAACTATGGCTACACCTTC. Translated, it gives CATSVHRGANYGYTF.

In nucleotides, the CDR3 is TGCGCCAGCAGCTTGGCCGAGGGGGCCGGCACTGAAGCTTTCTTT. This translates into CASSLAEGAGTEAFF. The gene calls are TRBV5-1 and TRBJ1-1, with 7 nucleotides matching TRBD1. Per the germline V gene, CDR1 is SGHRS and CDR2 is YFSETQ. This CDR3 has 15 residues. The V and J ends lost 0 bases and 4 bases, in that order; junction bases with no gene match: 6.

By frequency, this clone is medium-sized. V and J are TRBV2 and TRBJ2-7, with D possibly TRBD1 on 6 matching bases. Germline CDR1 and CDR2: SNHLY and FYNNEI. V gave up 6 bases and J gave up 13 bases, with 10 bases separating them. The CDR3 spans 9 residues. CDR3 region: CASSPGHYF. CDR3 coding DNA: TGTGCCAGCAGCCCGGGACATTACTTC.